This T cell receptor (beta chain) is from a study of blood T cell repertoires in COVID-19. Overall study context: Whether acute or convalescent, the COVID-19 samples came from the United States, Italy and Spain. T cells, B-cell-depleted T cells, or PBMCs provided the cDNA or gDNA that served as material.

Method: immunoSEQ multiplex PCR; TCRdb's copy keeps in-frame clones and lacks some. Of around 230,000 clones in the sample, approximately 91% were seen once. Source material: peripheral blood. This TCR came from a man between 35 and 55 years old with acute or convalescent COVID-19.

This chain's CDR3 is CASSLARQAYYEQYF. The CDR3 nucleotides are TGTGCCAGCAGCTTAGCAAGACAGGCGTACTACGAGCAGTACTTC. The rearrangement joins TRBV7-6 to TRBJ2-7; D perhaps matches TRBD1 (6 bases). Trimming took off 0 bases at V and 3 bases at J, with 12 bases between the two ends. The CDR3 extends over 15 amino acids. Germline-derived CDR1 and CDR2 are SGHVS and FNYEAQ. Full variable domain (remainder filled in from reference TRBV7-6 and TRBJ2-7): GAGVSQSPRYKVTKRGQDVALRCDPISGHVSLYWYRQALGQGPEFLTYFNYEAQQDKSGLPNDRFSAERPEGSISTLTIQRTEQRDSAMYRCASSLARQAYYEQYFGPGTRLTVT.